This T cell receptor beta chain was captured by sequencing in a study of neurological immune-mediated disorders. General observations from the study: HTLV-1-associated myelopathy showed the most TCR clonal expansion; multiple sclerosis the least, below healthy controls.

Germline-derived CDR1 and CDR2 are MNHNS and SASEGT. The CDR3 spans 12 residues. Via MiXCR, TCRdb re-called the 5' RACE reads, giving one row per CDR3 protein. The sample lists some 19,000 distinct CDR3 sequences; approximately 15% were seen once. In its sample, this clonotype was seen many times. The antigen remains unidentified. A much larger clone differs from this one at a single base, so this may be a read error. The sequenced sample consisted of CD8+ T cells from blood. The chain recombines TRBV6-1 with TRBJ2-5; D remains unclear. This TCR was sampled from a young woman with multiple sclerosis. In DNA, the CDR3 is TGTACCAGCCGCGAATTCCAAGAGACCCAGTACTTC. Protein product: CTSREFQETQYF.